This T cell receptor (beta chain) was obtained from a study of cytomegalovirus exposure and HLA in healthy donors. The germline V gene has CDR1 LGHNA and CDR2 YNFKEQ. The CDR3 is made up of 16 amino acids. J was trimmed by 13 bases and V by 0 bases; bases with no gene match: 7. Vbeta (60) and Jbeta (13) primers were used in the PCR. The method was immunoSEQ multiplex PCR; TCRdb's version includes in-frame clones alone and lacks a portion of them. The sample records about 130,000 clones, over 65% being singletons. The receptor comes from a man aged 35 to 55 in good health and CMV-seropositive. The sample was PBMCs. The chain links TRBV4-2 to TRBJ1-6; 12 bases align to TRBD1. The CDR3 loop is CASSQDGDRGRIPLHF. The CDR3 coding sequence is TGTGCCAGCAGCCAAGATGGGGACAGGGGGCGAATCCCCCTCCACTTT.